Reported below is one TCR beta chain. Its specificity is not known. The data originate from a study of identifying expanded T cells in peripheral blood. Study results and caveats: Differentially abundant clones: about 1.2 between replicates, 15 to 17 at roughly 13 days, approximately 19 at four.

The method was immunoSEQ multiplex PCR; TCRdb's version includes in-frame clones alone and lacks a portion of them. The sample shows around 90,000 clones, around 89% of them seen only once. The clonotype was recovered from a person aged 18-70 years in good health. What was sequenced was blood.

CDR3 sequence: CASSRTLASYEQYF. In DNA, the CDR3 is TGTGCCAGCAGCCGGACCTTAGCAAGCTACGAGCAGTACTTC. The chain recombines TRBV7-7 with TRBJ2-7, with D uncertain. Germline CDR1 reads SSHAT; CDR2 reads FNYEAQ (reference sequence). Trimming shortened V by 5 bases and J by 3 bases, and 14 bases separated the two germline ends. The CDR3 length is 14 residues.